Here is one TCR beta chain with its context. The sample is drawn from a study of blood T cell repertoires in COVID-19. Across the study: The study drew acute and convalescent COVID-19 samples from the United States, Italy and Spain.

Original processing methods: Reference gene primer amplification gave nucleated cell count estimates. Sequenced by immunoSEQ multiplex PCR; TCRdb stores in-frame clones only, minus some. That table is the source of V, J and clone size, and D and trimming were worked out from the DNA. The data show 270,000 or so clones, with 75% to 90% seen just once and about 5% held by the top ten. The sequence came from a man between 35 and 55 years old with acute or convalescent COVID-19. The sequenced material came from peripheral blood.

This CDR3 reads CASSPLGGSTNEKLFF. The DNA of the CDR3 is TGTGCCAGTAGTCCCCTCGGAGGAAGTACTAATGAAAAACTGTTTTTT. The rearrangement joins TRBV19 to TRBJ1-4; D gene unclear. Trimming removed 5 bases from V and 2 bases from J, with 15 bases in between. From germline, CDR1 is LNHDA and CDR2 SQIVND (reference sequence). This CDR3 has 16 amino acids. Full variable domain (outside the CDR3, taken from reference TRBV19 and TRBJ1-4): DGGITQSPKYLFRKEGQNVTLSCEQNLNHDAMYWYRQDPGQGLRLIYYSQIVNDFQKGDIAEGYSVSREKKESFPLTVTSAQKNPTAFYLCASSPLGGSTNEKLFFGSGTQLSVL.